This T cell receptor (beta chain) was recovered during a study of graft-versus-host responses after intestinal transplantation. Overall study context: Multivisceral, liver-intestinal, or isolated intestinal transplants were received by the recipients.

This clone was seen only once. The antigen remains undetermined. Regarding the study as a whole: High graft-versus-host to host-versus-graft clonal ratios were found in allografts of patients who had graft-donor T cell macrochimerism.

Generated by immunoSEQ multiplex PCR, the TCRdb table keeps only in-frame clones and is missing some. The sample consists of some 110,000 clones, roughly 93% of them appearing once. CDR1 is MNHNY and CDR2 is SVGAGI in the germline V gene (reference sequence). V was cut by 2 bases and J by 7 bases, with 9 bases left in between. The CDR3 loop spans 13 amino acids. The chain carries TRBV6-6 and TRBJ1-5; no reliable D call. The sequencing here drew on unstimulated CD8+ T cells sorted from spleen or lymph node cells, taken before transplant. The TCR sequence derives from a human donor who was the organ donor for an intestinal transplant. The CDR3 nucleotides are TGTGCCAGCAGTTACGTTTCGGCGCAGCCCCAGCATTTT. Amino acid sequence: CASSYVSAQPQHF.